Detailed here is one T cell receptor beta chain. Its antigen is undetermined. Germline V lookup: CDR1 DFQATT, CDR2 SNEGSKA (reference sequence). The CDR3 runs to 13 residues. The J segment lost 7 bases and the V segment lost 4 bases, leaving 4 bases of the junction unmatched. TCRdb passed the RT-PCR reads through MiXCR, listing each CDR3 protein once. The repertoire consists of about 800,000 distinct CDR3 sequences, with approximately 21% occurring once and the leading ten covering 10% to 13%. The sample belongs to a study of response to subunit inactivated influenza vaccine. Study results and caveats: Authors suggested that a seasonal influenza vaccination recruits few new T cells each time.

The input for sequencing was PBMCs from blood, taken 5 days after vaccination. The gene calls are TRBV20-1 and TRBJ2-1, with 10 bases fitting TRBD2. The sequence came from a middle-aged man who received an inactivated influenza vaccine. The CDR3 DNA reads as TGCAGTGCTACGGGACTAGCGTTAAATGAGCAGTTCTTC. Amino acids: CSATGLALNEQFF.